Below, 26 T cell receptor beta chains from the same sample are listed, as sequenced in a study of T cells in localized non-small cell lung cancer. Clones were sequenced by immunoSEQ multiplex PCR, and TCRdb holds only the in-frame ones, with some missing. The table records 9,500 to 10,000 clones, around two fifths of them present only once. Sequencing used lymph node tissue, obtained before any cancer treatment. The receptors here all came from a woman aged 35 to 69 with stage I lung adenocarcinoma.

V usage is TRBV5-1 and J usage is TRBJ1-4; D unresolved. Per germline, CDR1 SGHRS and CDR2 YFSETQ. The V gene lost 0 bases and the J gene lost 5 bases, with 14 bases spanning the gap. This CDR3 has 16 amino acids. The CDR3 DNA reads as TGCGCCAGCAGCTTGGAAGCGGGTGGTTCAAATGAAAAACTGTTTTTT. Translating it yields CASSLEAGGSNEKLFF.

The V gene is TRBV6-8, the J gene TRBJ1-2, with D possibly TRBD1 on 6 matching bases. Between the trimmed V and J ends, which lost 5 bases and 5 bases, there was a span of 21 bases. CDR1 MNHGY and CDR2 SAAAGT come from the germline V gene. The CDR3 consists of 16 residues. The CDR3 sequence: CASSLANRDGRYGYTF. The CDR3 DNA reads as TGTGCCAGCAGTCTAGCGAACAGGGACGGAAGATATGGCTACACCTTC.

This sequence joins TRBV10-2 and TRBJ1-4; unclear D gene. Trimming pared 3 bases from V and 10 bases from J, leaving 12 bases between. The length of the CDR3 is 13 residues. Per germline, CDR1 WSHSY and CDR2 SAAADI. CDR3 DNA: TGCGCCAGCAGTGAAGGAGTAATGGGAAAACTGTTTTTT. Translating it yields CASSEGVMGKLFF.

This clone was recorded a few times. The CDR3 reads CASSGQAYNSGANVLTF. CDR3 nucleotide sequence: TGTGCCAGTAGTGGACAGGCCTACAACTCTGGGGCCAACGTCCTGACTTTC. The chain carries TRBV19 and TRBJ2-6, with 7 bases identical to TRBD1. The length of the CDR3 is 17 residues. Germline V gives CDR1 LNHDA, CDR2 SQIVND (reference sequence). J was trimmed by 0 bases and V by 5 bases; bases with no gene match: 7.

This clone was picked up a small number of times. The rearrangement uses TRBV11-3 and TRBJ2-5, with D possibly being TRBD2 (5 bases). CDR3 size: 14 residues. The V gene lost 5 bases and the J gene lost 5 bases, with 15 bases spanning the gap. Germline V gene sequence: CDR1 SGHNT, CDR2 YENEEA. The CDR3 sequence: CASSPLRQRETQYF. DNA of the CDR3: TGTGCCAGCAGCCCGTTAAGGCAGCGGGAGACCCAGTACTTC.

The table lists this clone with a few counts. This sequence joins TRBV6-8 and TRBJ1-5; tentative D call: TRBD1 (5 bases). Germline lookup yields CDR1 MNHGY and CDR2 SAAAGT. This CDR3 comprises 15 residues. The V gene lost 0 bases and the J gene lost 10 bases, with 16 bases spanning the gap. The CDR3 DNA is TGTGCCAGCAGTTACTCTATAACAGCGACAGTTCCCCAGCATTTT. Protein product: CASSYSITATVPQHF.

The sample holds one count of this clone. This chain connects TRBV19 to TRBJ1-3, with no clear D. The CDR3 length is 14 residues. V shed 3 bases and J shed 2 bases, with 8 bases lying between them. Germline V lookup: CDR1 LNHDA, CDR2 SQIVND (reference sequence). The DNA of the CDR3 is TGTGCCAGTAGTATTACCGGTACTGGAAACACCATATATTTT. Translation: CASSITGTGNTIYF.

The V call is TRBV6-4, the J call TRBJ2-7; 10 positions match TRBD2. CDR3 length: 15 residues. V was clipped by 5 bases and J by 0 bases; unmatched bases: 4. Germline V gene sequence: CDR1 MRHNA, CDR2 SNTAGT. For the CDR3, the DNA is TGTGCCAGCAGTTTCGGACTAGCGGACTCCTACGAGCAGTACTTC. This codes for CASSFGLADSYEQYF.

The J gene is TRBJ1-6, the V gene TRBV15; 10 bases align to TRBD1. Trimming took 1 base from V and 10 from J; bases not matched to a gene: 4. CDR3 length: 15 residues. CDR1 and CDR2 (germline): LNHNV, YYDKDF (reference sequence). The CDR3 DNA reads TGTGCCACCAGCAGAGGGACAGGGGGTTCCTCACCCCTCCACTTT. This gives the protein CATSRGTGGSSPLHF.

The chain combines TRBV19 with TRBJ1-2, with D possibly TRBD1 on 5 matching bases. The CDR3 spans 15 residues. V was clipped by 5 bases and J by 5 bases, with 18 bases between them. CDR1 is LNHDA and CDR2 is SQIVND in the germline V gene (reference sequence). The CDR3: CASSGEFWGSYGYTF. The CDR3 DNA reads as TGTGCCAGTAGTGGGGAGTTTTGGGGGTCGTATGGCTACACCTTC. The full variable domain, rest sourced from reference TRBV19 and TRBJ1-2, is DGGITQSPKYLFRKEGQNVTLSCEQNLNHDAMYWYRQDPGQGLRLIYYSQIVNDFQKGDIAEGYSVSREKKESFPLTVTSAQKNPTAFYLCASSGEFWGSYGYTFGSGTRLTVV.

As for this clone: One end of the junction fails to match germline, which may point to a read error. This rearrangement joins TRBV4-1 to TRBJ1-3, with D possibly matching TRBD1 (6 bases). CDR3 length: 17 residues. Per germline, CDR1 MGHRA and CDR2 YSYEKL. CDR3 residues: CTSSQDWGRRGRNTIYF. For the CDR3, the DNA is TGCACCAGCAGCCAAGATTGGGGGCGGAGAGGGAGAAACACCATATATTTT.

CDR3 region: CASNNRDSNEKLFF. In nucleotides, the CDR3 is TGTGCCAGCAACAACCGGGACAGTAATGAAAAACTGTTTTTT. The chain combines TRBV11-3 with TRBJ1-4; 7 bases match TRBD1. This CDR3 comprises 14 residues. Looked up from germline, CDR1 is SGHNT and CDR2 is YENEEA. The trim removed 7 bases at V and 4 bases at J, leaving 6 bases unmatched.

V gene TRBV19 combines with J gene TRBJ2-1; TRBD2 matches at 12 bases. The V segment lost 5 bases and the J segment 10 bases; nucleotides outside the gene matches: 12. In germline, CDR1 is LNHDA, CDR2 SQIVND (reference sequence). This CDR3 region has 16 residues. In DNA form, the CDR3 reads TGTGCCAGTAGTCCCCCCCGGCTAGCGGGGGGGACGGAGCAGTTCTTC. It yields the protein CASSPPRLAGGTEQFF.

The count of this clone is one. The chain employs TRBV12-5 and TRBJ1-1; D is ambiguous. This CDR3 is built from 12 residues. In germline, CDR1 is LGHNT, CDR2 FRNRAP. The CDR3 region has the DNA TGTGCCAGCGGCCGGGGGAACACTGAAGCTTTCTTT. Amino acids: CASGRGNTEAFF. The whole variable domain, filled in from reference TRBV12-5 and TRBJ1-1, reads DARVTQTPRHKVTEMGQEVTMRCQPILGHNTVFWYRQTMMQGLELLAYFRNRAPLDDSGMPKDRFSAEMPDATLATLKIQPSEPRDSAVYFCASGRGNTEAFFGQGTRLTVV.

In regard to this clone: Germline is not matched at one junction end, which may reflect a read error. X shows a residue whose base was not read or is ambiguous. The rearrangement uses TRBV29-1 and TRBJ1-1; D gene ambiguous. Germline CDR1 reads SQVTM; CDR2 reads ANQGSEA. The CDR3 totals 12 residues. CDR3 coding DNA: TGCAGYGTTGAGTCCGGTTGGTCCGGGGCTTTCTTT. As protein: CXVESGWSGAFF. The whole CDR3 reads CSVESGWSGAFF. The full variable domain, completed using reference TRBV29-1 and TRBJ1-1, is SAVISQKPSRDICQRGTSLTIQCQVDSQVTMMFWYRQQPGQSLTLIATANQGSEATYESGFVIDKFPISRPNLTFSTLTVSNMSPEDSSIYLCSVESGWSGAFFGQGTRLTVV.

This clone appeared once. The chain uses TRBV19 and TRBJ2-1; 8 nucleotides align to TRBD2. The germline V gene encodes CDR1 LNHDA and CDR2 SQIVND (reference sequence). The J segment lost 7 bases and the V segment lost 0 bases, leaving 8 bases of the junction unmatched. CDR3 length: 16 amino acids. The CDR3 spells CASSIDATGGLNEQFF. The CDR3 DNA reads TGTGCCAGTAGTATAGATGCGACGGGGGGGCTGAATGAGCAGTTCTTC.

V and J are TRBV22-1 and TRBJ2-1; the tabulated D call, TRBD2, remains unverified against the DNA. TRBV22-1 is noted as a pseudogene. This CDR3 has 14 amino acids. The CDR3 DNA reads TGTGCCAGCAGTCCAACCGCGGCCTTCCCTAGGCAGTTCTTC. It encodes CASSPTAAFPRQFF.

The rearrangement joins TRBV7-8 to TRBJ2-7, with 7 bases that match TRBD1. Germline V gene lookup returns CDR1 SGHVS and CDR2 FQNEAQ. The CDR3 consists of 14 residues. V gave up 5 bases and J gave up 5 bases; unmatched junction bases: 9. CDR3 DNA sequence: TGTGCCAGCAGCCAAACCACCGGGACAGACGAGCAGTACTTC. It is translated as CASSQTTGTDEQYF.

The chain uses TRBV19 and TRBJ1-1; D is undetermined. CDR1 is LNHDA and CDR2 is SQIVND in the germline V gene (reference sequence). The germline V and J ends were trimmed by 0 bases and 8 bases, with 22 bases remaining between them. The CDR3 totals 17 residues. CDR3 region: CASSIDSASATTLEAFF. The CDR3, as DNA: TGTGCCAGTAGTATAGATTCGGCCTCGGCTACGACGCTCGAAGCTTTCTTT.

This clone was counted a few times. This sequence joins TRBV19 and TRBJ2-7; tentatively, D is TRBD2 (5 bases). Between the trimmed V and J ends, which lost 6 bases and 0 bases, there was a span of 15 bases. The CDR3 length is 15 residues. The germline gives CDR1 LNHDA, CDR2 SQIVND (reference sequence). CDR3 DNA sequence: TGTGCCAGTAGCCCGGGGTCTACTACCTCCTACGAGCAGTACTTC. Protein product: CASSPGSTTSYEQYF.

This sequence joins TRBV6-8 and TRBJ1-2, with D perhaps matching TRBD1 (5 bases). V lost 4 bases to trimming and J lost 8 bases, with 17 bases between them. Per germline, CDR1 MNHGY and CDR2 SAAAGT. The CDR3 sequence is 14 residues long. DNA of the CDR3: TGTGCCAGCAGTTCACTTGGGGCAGCGAGGGGCTACACCTTC. It codes for CASSSLGAARGYTF.

This clone showed up just a few times. J is TRBJ1-1 and V is TRBV11-1, with D tentatively TRBD1 (6 bases). The CDR3 has 16 amino acids. Germline CDR1 SGHAT, CDR2 FQDESV (reference sequence). V was shortened by 4 bases and J by 4 bases, with 19 bases between the two germline ends. The CDR3 nucleotides read TGTGCCAGCAGCTCCAACGCGGGGGCGGGCGGCACTGAAGCTTTCTTT. It specifies CASSSNAGAGGTEAFF.

This clone was seen just once. The rearrangement uses TRBV30 and TRBJ2-6; D may correspond to TRBD1 or TRBD2 (7 bases each). The CDR3 loop spans 18 amino acids. Deletions cut 3 bases from V and 0 bases from J, with 18 bases between. The germline CDR1 and CDR2 sequences are GTSNPN and SVGIG (reference sequence). The CDR3 DNA follows: TGTGCCTGGAGGCACGGGGGGACAGAATCCTCTGGGGCCAACGTCCTGACTTTC. Translated: CAWRHGGTESSGANVLTF.

The gene calls are TRBV6-8 and TRBJ1-1, with 9 bases matching TRBD1. Losses at the gene ends were 5 bases for V and 4 bases for J; bases not matched to a gene: 8. The CDR3 extends over 15 amino acids. Germline V gene lookup returns CDR1 MNHGY and CDR2 SAAAGT. The CDR3 nucleotides are TGTGCCAGCAGTCCCCTTCGGACAGGGGCCACTGAAGCTTTCTTT. This encodes CASSPLRTGATEAFF.

This clone was counted a few times. The junction shows a germline mismatch at one end, possibly a read error. This chain connects TRBV6-7 to TRBJ2-7; D ambiguous. TRBV6-7 is marked as an open reading frame, function uncertain. The CDR3 spans 14 residues. The CDR3 reads CASSNSGGSYEQYF. As DNA, the CDR3 is TGTGCCAGCAGTAACTCGGGTGGCTCCTACGAGCAGTACTTC.

The chain employs TRBV6-8 and TRBJ2-5, with 10 nucleotides matching TRBD1. Trimming at V came to 4 bases and at J to 4 bases, leaving 6 bases not matched to a gene. Germline CDR1 is MNHGY and CDR2 is SAAAGT. This CDR3 region has 15 residues. The CDR3 region is CASSLTGGAGETQYF. CDR3 DNA sequence: TGTGCCAGCAGTTTGACAGGGGGCGCAGGAGAGACCCAGTACTTC.